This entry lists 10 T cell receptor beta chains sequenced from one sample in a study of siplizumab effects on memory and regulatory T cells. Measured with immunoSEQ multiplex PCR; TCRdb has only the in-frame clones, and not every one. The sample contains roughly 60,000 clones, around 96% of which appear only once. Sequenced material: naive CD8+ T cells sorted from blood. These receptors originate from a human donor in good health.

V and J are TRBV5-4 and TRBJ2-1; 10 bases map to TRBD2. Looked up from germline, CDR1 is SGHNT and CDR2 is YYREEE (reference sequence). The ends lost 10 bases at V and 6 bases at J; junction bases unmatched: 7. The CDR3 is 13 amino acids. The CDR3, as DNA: TGTGCCGAACTAGCGGGGACGGGCAATGAGCAGTTCTTC. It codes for CAELAGTGNEQFF.

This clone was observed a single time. This chain's CDR3 is CASSPGGANTEAFF. In DNA form, the CDR3 reads TGTGCCAGCAGCCCCGGGGGGGCGAACACTGAAGCTTTCTTT. This sequence joins TRBV6-6 and TRBJ1-1; tentatively, D is TRBD1 (6 bases). This CDR3 region has 14 residues. Germline CDR1 MNHNY, CDR2 SVGAGI (reference sequence). The V gene lost 6 bases and the J gene lost 1 base, with 12 bases spanning the gap.

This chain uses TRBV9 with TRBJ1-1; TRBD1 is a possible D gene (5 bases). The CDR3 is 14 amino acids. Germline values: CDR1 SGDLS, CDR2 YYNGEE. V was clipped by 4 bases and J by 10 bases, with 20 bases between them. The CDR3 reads CASSPSDSKVIAFF. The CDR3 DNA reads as TGTGCCAGCAGCCCATCTGACAGTAAGGTGATAGCTTTCTTT.

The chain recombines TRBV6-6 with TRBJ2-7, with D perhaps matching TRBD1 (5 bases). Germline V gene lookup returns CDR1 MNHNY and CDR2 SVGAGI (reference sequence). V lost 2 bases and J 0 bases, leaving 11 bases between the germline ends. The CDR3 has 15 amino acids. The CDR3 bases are TGTGCCAGCAGTTACAGTGACAGTAGCTCCTACGAGCAGTACTTC. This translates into CASSYSDSSSYEQYF.

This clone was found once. CDR3: CASSLGQRHPGPQHF. DNA of the CDR3: TGTGCCAGCAGCTTAGGGCAGCGCCACCCCGGGCCCCAGCATTTT. The V call is TRBV7-9, the J call TRBJ1-5; D is undetermined. V lost 1 base and J lost 9, with 16 bases in between. CDR1 SEHNR and CDR2 FQNEAQ come from the germline V gene (reference sequence). CDR3 size: 15 residues.

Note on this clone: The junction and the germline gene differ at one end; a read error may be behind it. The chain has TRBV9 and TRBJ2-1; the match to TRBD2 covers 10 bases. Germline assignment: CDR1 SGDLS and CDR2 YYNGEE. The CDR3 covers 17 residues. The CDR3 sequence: CASSVAGGGSISNEQFF. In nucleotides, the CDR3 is TGTGCCAGCAGTGTAGCGGGGGGTGGCTCTATTTCAAATGAGCAGTTCTTC.

Here the CDR3 reads CASSEAPGTEAFF. The CDR3 nucleotides are TGCGCCAGCAGCGAAGCGCCGGGCACTGAAGCTTTCTTT. V gene TRBV4-1 combines with J gene TRBJ1-1; D gene uncertain. Looked up from germline, CDR1 is MGHRA and CDR2 is YSYEKL. This CDR3 comprises 13 residues. V lost 5 bases to trimming and J lost 4 bases, with 11 bases between them.

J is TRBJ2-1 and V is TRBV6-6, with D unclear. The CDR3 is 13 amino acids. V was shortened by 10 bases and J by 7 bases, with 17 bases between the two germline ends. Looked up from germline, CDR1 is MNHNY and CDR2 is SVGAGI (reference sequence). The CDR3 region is CATSGSPWNEQFF. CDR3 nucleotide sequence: TGTGCCACTTCGGGTAGCCCCTGGAATGAGCAGTTCTTC.

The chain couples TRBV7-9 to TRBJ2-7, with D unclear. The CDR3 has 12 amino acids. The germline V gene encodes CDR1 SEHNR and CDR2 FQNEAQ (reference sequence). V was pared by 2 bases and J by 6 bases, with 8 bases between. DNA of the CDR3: TGTGCCAGCAGCTTAAACCCCATCGAGCAGTACTTC. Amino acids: CASSLNPIEQYF.

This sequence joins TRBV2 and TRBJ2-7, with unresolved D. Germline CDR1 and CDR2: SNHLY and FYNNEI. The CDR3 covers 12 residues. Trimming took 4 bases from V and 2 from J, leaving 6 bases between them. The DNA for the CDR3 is TGTGCCAGCAGTGGTCAAACCTACGAGCAGTACTTC. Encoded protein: CASSGQTYEQYF.